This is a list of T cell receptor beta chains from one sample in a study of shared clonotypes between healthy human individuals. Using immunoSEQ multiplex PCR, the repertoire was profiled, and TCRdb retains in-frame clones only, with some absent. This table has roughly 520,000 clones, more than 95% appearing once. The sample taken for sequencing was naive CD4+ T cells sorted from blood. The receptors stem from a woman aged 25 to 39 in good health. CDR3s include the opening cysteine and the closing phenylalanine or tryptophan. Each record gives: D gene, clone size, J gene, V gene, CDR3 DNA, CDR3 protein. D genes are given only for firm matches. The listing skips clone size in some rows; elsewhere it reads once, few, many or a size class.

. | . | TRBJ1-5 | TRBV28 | TGTGCCAGCAGTTTATTAAATCAGCCCCAGCATTTT | CASSLLNQPQHF
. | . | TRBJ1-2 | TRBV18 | TGTGCCAGCTCACCACCCACGGGGGTCGGTGGCTACACCTTC | CASSPPTGVGGYTF
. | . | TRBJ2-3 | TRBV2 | TGTGCCAGCAGGGGGGACACAGATACGCAGTATTTT | CASRGDTDTQYF
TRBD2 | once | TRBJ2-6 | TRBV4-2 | TGTGCCAGCAGCCAAGAGCATAGCGGGACCGGGGCCAACGTCCTGACTTTC | CASSQEHSGTGANVLTF
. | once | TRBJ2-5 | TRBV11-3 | TGTGCCAGACCAAAAGGACGAGGGATGGAGACCCAGTACTTC | CARPKGRGMETQYF
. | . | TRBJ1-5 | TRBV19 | TGTGCCAGTAGTATAGTGGGATTATATAGCAATCAGCCCCAGCATTTT | CASSIVGLYSNQPQHF
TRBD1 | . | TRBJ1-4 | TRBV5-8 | TGTGCCAGCAGCGGTCACAGGGGGAGGTTGGAAAAACTGTTTTTT | CASSGHRGRLEKLFF
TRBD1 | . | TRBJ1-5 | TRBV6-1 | TGTGCCAGCAGACCGGGACAGGGGGCCGATCAGCCCCAGCATTTT | CASRPGQGADQPQHF
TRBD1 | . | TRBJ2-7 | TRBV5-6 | TGTGCCAGCAGCCCGCCGGACAGGGCACACGAGCAGTACTTC | CASSPPDRAHEQYF
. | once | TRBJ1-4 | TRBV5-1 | TGCGCCAGCAGCGTCGGGACGGGTAATGAAAAACTGTTTTTT | CASSVGTGNEKLFF
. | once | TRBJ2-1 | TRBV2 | TGTGCCAGCAGTGAAGGGACTCTGAATGAGCAGTTCTTC | CASSEGTLNEQFF
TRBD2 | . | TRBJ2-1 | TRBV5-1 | TGCGCCAGCAGCTCGCCGGGACTAGCGGAGCAGTTCTTC | CASSSPGLAEQFF
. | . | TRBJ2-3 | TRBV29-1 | TGCAGCGTTGAACCCTCGTGGGGCGGCACAGATACGCAGTATTTT | CSVEPSWGGTDTQYF
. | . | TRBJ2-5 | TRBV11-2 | TGTGCCAGCAGCTCCGGACAGCTGTACCAAGAGACCCAGTACTTC | CASSSGQLYQETQYF
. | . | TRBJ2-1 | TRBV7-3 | TGTGCCAGCAGCTTTTCTTATTCAAATGAGCAGTTCTTC | CASSFSYSNEQFF
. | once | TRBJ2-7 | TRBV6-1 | TGTGCCAGCAGCCGGTTGGACCACGAGCAGTACTTC | CASSRLDHEQYF
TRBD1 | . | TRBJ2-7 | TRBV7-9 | TGTGCCAGCAGCTTGAGGGGACAGTCCACCTACGAGCAGTACTTC | CASSLRGQSTYEQYF
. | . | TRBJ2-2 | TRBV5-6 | TGTGCCAGCAGCCCGGACCTGAGTGGCACCGGGGAGCTGTTTTTT | CASSPDLSGTGELFF
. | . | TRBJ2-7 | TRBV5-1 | TGCGCCAGCAGCTTGGGGCAGCACTCCTACGAGCAGTACTTC | CASSLGQHSYEQYF
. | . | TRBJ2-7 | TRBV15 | TGTGCCACCAGCAGAGATAGGGCAGGAACCTACGAGCAGTACTTC | CATSRDRAGTYEQYF
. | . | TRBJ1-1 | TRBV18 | TGTGCCAGCTCACTCTATACGGGACGCAGGAACACTGAAGCTTTCTTT | CASSLYTGRRNTEAFF
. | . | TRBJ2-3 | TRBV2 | TGTGCCAGCAGTGAAGTTTGGGGTAGCACAGATACGCAGTATTTT | CASSEVWGSTDTQYF
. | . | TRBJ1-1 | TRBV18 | TGTGCCAGCTCACCATCTTTAAGGGGTACGATGAACACTGAAGCTTTCTTT | CASSPSLRGTMNTEAFF
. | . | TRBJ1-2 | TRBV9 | TGTGCCAGCAGCGTAGCTGAGAGATCGGACTATGGCTACACCTTC | CASSVAERSDYGYTF
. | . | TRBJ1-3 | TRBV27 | TGTGCCAGCAGTTTAACAGGAGGAAACACCATATATTTT | CASSLTGGNTIYF